This is a list of T cell receptor beta chains from one sample in a study of control samples from healthy donors and cancer patients. This table comes from immunoSEQ multiplex PCR, and its TCRdb copy is limited to in-frame clones, with some not included. The table has about 110,000 clones, roughly nine tenths seen once. The sample comprised blood. Source of these receptors: a woman aged 18-29 years in good health. Each CDR3 is given without its conserved first and last residue. A D gene is named only where the DNA matches it firmly.

V	J	D	CDR3
TRBV27	TRBJ1-5	NA	ASGRNQPQH
TRBV6-5	TRBJ1-5	TRBD1	ASSSWTGGSNQPQH
TRBV9	TRBJ2-3	NA	ASSVSPTVRTDTQY
TRBV18	TRBJ1-5	NA	ASSPDIGYNQPQH
TRBV2	TRBJ2-4	NA	ASSESALAKNIQY
TRBV30	TRBJ2-7	NA	AWSPGYLGYEQY
TRBV2	TRBJ1-6	NA	ASSDSQGNSPLH
TRBV10-1	TRBJ2-5	TRBD1	ASSTGAQETQY
TRBV6-6	TRBJ2-7	TRBD1	ASSRGRYYEQY
TRBV7-8	TRBJ1-5	TRBD1	ASSPGQGKGQPQH
TRBV5-1	TRBJ2-2	TRBD1	ASSLGTVNTGELF
TRBV4-1	TRBJ1-1	TRBD1	ASSQGQGAPPNTEAF
TRBV10-2	TRBJ2-7	NA	ASRYGTTLSYEQY
TRBV10-2	TRBJ1-1	NA	ASSAEWNTEAF
TRBV28	TRBJ1-6	TRBD1	ASSLGTDNSPLH
TRBV27	TRBJ1-2	NA	ASRAQVQAGNYGYT